These 8 T cell receptor beta chains share one sample of origin, sequenced in a study of blood T cell repertoires in COVID-19. Assay used: immunoSEQ multiplex PCR; TCRdb lists only in-frame clones, some missing. The repertoire holds roughly 38,000 clones, 81% seen once, with about 39% in the top ten. The specimen sequenced was peripheral blood. These receptors all come from a man aged 40-49 years with active or convalescent COVID-19.

This chain links TRBV5-1 with TRBJ2-3; TRBD1 matches at 9 bases. With V trimmed by 4 bases and J by 3 bases, 3 bases remained unmatched. The CDR3 runs 14 residues. Germline assignment: CDR1 SGHRS and CDR2 YFSETQ. CDR3 in DNA: TGCGCCAGCAGCCCGGACAGGGGAACAGATACGCAGTATTTT. This codes for CASSPDRGTDTQYF.

This chain connects TRBV3-1 (or the pseudogene TRBV3-2) to TRBJ2-5, with D hard to call. From germline, CDR1 is LGHDT and CDR2 YNNKEL (reference sequence). V was pared by 3 bases and J by 2 bases, with 13 bases between. The CDR3 extends over 15 amino acids. Here the CDR3 DNA reads TGTGCCAGCAGCCACCCATCCGGGTTACAAGAGACCCAGTACTTC. It is translated as CASSHPSGLQETQYF.

The chain recombines TRBV5-1 with TRBJ2-7; D gene uncertain. CDR3 size: 13 residues. Trimming took 0 bases from V and 7 from J, leaving 11 bases between them. CDR1 and CDR2 (germline): SGHRS, YFSETQ. The CDR3 DNA follows: TGCGCCAGCAGCTTGGGTGACTCGTGGGAGCAGTACTTC. It translates to CASSLGDSWEQYF.

This clone appeared once. V is TRBV6-2 or TRBV6-3 and J is TRBJ2-5, with a tentative D call TRBD1 (6 bases). The CDR3 has 17 amino acids. Deletions cut 2 bases from V and 1 base from J, with 17 bases between. Germline CDR1 MNHEY, CDR2 SVGEGT. For the CDR3, the DNA is TGTGCCAGCAGTTACGTTGTGGTAGTAGGGGGCCAAGAGACCCAGTACTTC. Translation gives CASSYVVVVGGQETQYF.

The chain has TRBV3-1 (or the pseudogene TRBV3-2) and TRBJ2-3, with 7 bases matching TRBD2. The CDR3 runs to 15 residues. The V and J ends lost 4 bases and 6 bases, in that order; junction bases with no gene match: 10. Germline CDR1 and CDR2: LGHDT and YNNKEL (reference sequence). The DNA of the CDR3 is TGTGCCAGCAGCCCACTGGCGGGAGAAGTCGATACGCAGTATTTT. This codes for CASSPLAGEVDTQYF.

The chain employs TRBV28 and TRBJ1-3; 8 bases map to TRBD1. The CDR3 length is 15 residues. Losses at the gene ends were 4 bases for V and 2 bases for J; bases not matched to a gene: 4. The germline CDR1 and CDR2 sequences are MDHEN and SYDVKM. DNA for the CDR3: TGTGCCAGCAGTTCGATGGACAGGGCTGGAAACACCATATATTTT. Residues: CASSSMDRAGNTIYF.

This clone was observed a single time. The genes are TRBV19 and TRBJ1-5, with 8 bases lining up with TRBD1. Germline values: CDR1 LNHDA, CDR2 SQIVND (reference sequence). V dropped 4 bases and J dropped 7; count of bases not matched to a gene: 6. This CDR3 spans 14 amino acids. The CDR3 DNA reads TGTGCCAGTAGTACTACAGGGGGATCGCAGCCCCAGCATTTT. Translation: CASSTTGGSQPQHF.

The chain uses TRBV11-3 and TRBJ2-2; D is unclear. The CDR3 loop spans 11 amino acids. The V end lost 8 bases, the J end lost 4 bases, and 5 bases lay between the germline ends. The germline gives CDR1 SGHNT, CDR2 YENEEA. CDR3 DNA sequence: TGTGCCAGCCGGAGCACCGGGGAGCTGTTTTTT. Encoded protein: CASRSTGELFF.